The 10 T cell receptor beta chains in this list originate from one sample, sequenced in a study of long-term antiretroviral therapy in people with HIV. At survey level, the immunoSEQ assay was run in its v3.0 version. Generated by immunoSEQ multiplex PCR, the TCRdb table keeps only in-frame clones and is missing some. The sample carries about 35,000 clones, roughly 74% recorded once. The material sequenced was unsorted PBMCs, taken 3 years after starting antiretroviral therapy. The receptors shown here come from a man between 50 and 59 years old with HIV.

The chain employs TRBV4-1 and TRBJ2-2, with D perhaps TRBD1 (7 bases). This CDR3 is built from 15 residues. With 1 base removed from V and 6 bases from J, the gap between germline ends came to 12 bases. Germline assignment: CDR1 MGHRA and CDR2 YSYEKL. This chain's CDR3 is CASSQGLRGAGELFF. CDR3 sequence (DNA): TGCGCCAGCAGCCAAGGCCTCAGGGGGGCCGGGGAGCTGTTTTTT.

This rearrangement joins TRBV9 to TRBJ2-7; D possibly matches TRBD1 or TRBD2 (6 bases each). The CDR3 extends over 14 amino acids. V was clipped by 0 bases and J by 0 bases, with 7 bases between them. Per germline, CDR1 SGDLS and CDR2 YYNGEE. CDR3 sequence: CASSVAGASYEQYF. The CDR3 bases are TGTGCCAGCAGCGTAGCGGGGGCCTCCTACGAGCAGTACTTC.

The rearrangement uses TRBV7-9 and TRBJ2-7; TRBD1 matches at 10 bases. After removal of 4 bases from V and 1 base from J, the junction contained 7 bases not matched to a gene. The CDR3 runs to 16 residues. Germline V CDR1 and CDR2: SEHNR, FQNEAQ (reference sequence). The CDR3 protein is CASSWDLGQGSYEQYF. In DNA, the CDR3 is TGTGCCAGCAGCTGGGACCTGGGACAGGGGTCCTACGAGCAGTACTTC.

The table lists this clone with a count of one. The chain uses TRBV19 and TRBJ2-5; D possibly corresponds to TRBD2 (5 bases). CDR1 and CDR2 (germline): LNHDA, SQIVND (reference sequence). The CDR3 runs to 15 residues. Trimming shortened V by 6 bases and J by 4 bases, and 18 bases separated the two germline ends. CDR3 DNA sequence: TGTGCCAGTAGCCGAACGGGCCCCGGAGGAGAGACCCAGTACTTC. Protein: CASSRTGPGGETQYF.

The chain is built from TRBV28 and TRBJ2-7, with 9 positions matching TRBD2. The CDR3 sequence is 15 residues long. From germline, CDR1 is MDHEN and CDR2 SYDVKM. The trim removed 6 bases at V and 0 bases at J, leaving 6 bases unmatched. CDR3 bases: TGTGCCAGCAGCCTGTGGACTAGCGACTCCTACGAGCAGTACTTC. Its protein is CASSLWTSDSYEQYF.

The rearrangement links TRBV7-9 to TRBJ2-5, with D unclear. This CDR3 has 12 residues. Trimming removed 3 bases from V and 5 bases from J, with 7 bases in between. CDR1 SEHNR and CDR2 FQNEAQ come from the germline V gene (reference sequence). CDR3 sequence reads: CASSFTPETQYF. The CDR3 DNA sequence: TGTGCCAGCAGCTTTACACCGGAGACCCAGTACTTC. Full variable domain (outside the CDR3, taken from reference TRBV7-9 and TRBJ2-5): DTGVSQNPRHKITKRGQNVTFRCDPISEHNRLYWYRQTLGQGPEFLTYFQNEAQLEKSRLLSDRFSAERPKGSFSTLEIQRTEQGDSAMYLCASSFTPETQYFGPGTRLLVL.

The chain employs TRBV7-3 and TRBJ2-5; the match to TRBD2 covers 9 bases. V was pared by 2 bases and J by 3 bases, with 4 bases of the junction left unmatched. This CDR3 has 15 amino acids. The germline V gene encodes CDR1 SGHTA and CDR2 FQGTGA. The DNA for the CDR3 is TGTGCCAGCAGCTTATCGGGACTAGCCGAAGAGACCCAGTACTTC. The encoded protein is CASSLSGLAEETQYF.

This chain joins TRBV28 and TRBJ2-5; TRBD1 or TRBD2 may be the D gene (7 bases each). V lost 7 bases, J lost 7 bases, and 22 bases lay in between. The length of the CDR3 is 15 residues. Germline V gene data show CDR1 as MDHEN and CDR2 as SYDVKM. CDR3: CASNFVTGRGATQYF. In DNA form, the CDR3 reads TGTGCCAGCAACTTTGTGACAGGGAGGGGAGCGACCCAGTACTTC.

V usage is TRBV4-3 and J usage is TRBJ2-7; no definite D call. Deletions cut 4 bases from V and 3 bases from J, with 10 bases between. CDR1 LGHNA and CDR2 YSLEER come from the germline V gene. CDR3 length: 13 amino acids. CDR3 residues: CASSPLLDYEQYF. The CDR3 DNA sequence: TGCGCCAGCAGCCCCCTCCTCGACTACGAGCAGTACTTC.

The chain is built from TRBV9 and TRBJ2-1; the D is unclear. In germline, CDR1 is SGDLS, CDR2 YYNGEE. V was pared by 1 base and J by 0 bases, with 5 bases between. This CDR3 is built from 14 residues. The CDR3: CASSVMSSYNEQFF. CDR3 nucleotide sequence: TGTGCCAGCAGCGTAATGAGCTCCTACAATGAGCAGTTCTTC.